Detailed here is one T cell receptor beta chain. What it binds is not known. The PCR had 60 Vbeta and 13 Jbeta primers. Generated by immunoSEQ multiplex PCR, the TCRdb table keeps only in-frame clones and is missing some. This table has 100,000 or so clones, 50% to 70% appearing once. This record belongs to a study of cytomegalovirus exposure and HLA in healthy donors. Broader study findings: Investigators reported approximately 170 TCR beta chains as tied to cytomegalovirus. Presence/absence analyses took donor sequencing depth as roughly uniform. TCR beta V- and J-gene trimming, according to a later analysis, was linked to a missense DCLRE1C variant.

The sample taken for sequencing was PBMCs. This clonotype was obtained from a man between 25 and 39 years old in good health and CMV-seropositive.

CDR3 protein: CASSERGQGEETQYF. The CDR3 coding sequence is TGCGCCAGCAGTGAGCGCGGACAGGGAGAAGAGACCCAGTACTTC. This chain links TRBV10-2 with TRBJ2-5; 8 bases are shared with TRBD1. This CDR3 spans 15 amino acids. J gave up 3 bases and V 2 bases, and 5 bases lay outside the gene matches. Germline CDR1 is WSHSY and CDR2 is SAAADI.